This paragraph reports one T cell receptor (beta chain). This entry belongs to a study of blood T cell repertoires in COVID-19. In the study overall: The cDNA or gDNA used as material had been derived from T cells, B-cell-depleted T cells, or PBMCs.

Produced via immunoSEQ multiplex PCR; TCRdb's table is partial and in-frame only. This table holds roughly 150,000 clones, about four fifths found once. Material for sequencing was peripheral blood. This TCR derives from a woman in her 70s who had recovered from COVID-19.

The CDR3 DNA reads TGCAGCGCCCTTGACAGCATGAACACTGAAGCTTTCTTT. Protein product: CSALDSMNTEAFF. V gene TRBV29-1 combines with J gene TRBJ1-1, with a possible D match to TRBD1 (5 bases). Germline lookup yields CDR1 SQVTM and CDR2 ANQGSEA. Trimming shortened V by 7 bases and J by 0 bases, and 12 bases separated the two germline ends. The CDR3 runs 13 residues.